Shown below are 26 T cell receptor beta chains from a single sample sequenced in a study of blood T cell repertoires in COVID-19. Clones were sequenced by immunoSEQ multiplex PCR, and TCRdb holds only the in-frame ones, with some missing. The sample holds approximately 150,000 clones; about four fifths are singletons and the top ten take approximately 9.9%. Sequencing was carried out using peripheral blood. Every receptor here comes from a man aged 60 to 69 with active or convalescent COVID-19.

DNA of the CDR3: TGTGCCAGCAGCTCCTCAGGACAGGGGAACGAAAAACTGTTTTTT. This sequence encodes CASSSSGQGNEKLFF. The V gene is TRBV7-3, the J gene TRBJ1-4, with 9 bases fitting TRBD1. Losses at the gene ends were 4 bases for V and 8 bases for J; bases not matched to a gene: 8. CDR1 SGHTA and CDR2 FQGTGA come from the germline V gene. This CDR3 has 15 residues.

The chain links TRBV2 to TRBJ1-2, with D possibly being TRBD1 (6 bases). This CDR3 contains 15 residues. Germline V gene sequence: CDR1 SNHLY, CDR2 FYNNEI. V was trimmed by 3 bases and J by 5 bases, leaving 16 bases between them. In nucleotides, the CDR3 is TGTGCCAGCAGTGAGGACAGAAGCCCCCGATATGGCTACACCTTC. Its translation: CASSEDRSPRYGYTF.

This chain uses TRBV5-4 with TRBJ2-2; D might be TRBD2 (5 bases). The CDR3 contains 17 residues. Per germline, CDR1 SGHNT and CDR2 YYREEE (reference sequence). V dropped 4 bases and J dropped 1 base, with 17 bases sitting between them. The CDR3 here is CASSPPGGQRNTGELFF. The DNA for the CDR3 is TGTGCCAGCAGCCCACCGGGCGGGCAGAGGAACACCGGGGAGCTGTTTTTT.

This clone was counted only a few times. The V gene is TRBV5-6, the J gene TRBJ2-1, with TRBD1 matching over 10 bases. The J segment lost 4 bases and the V segment lost 3 bases, leaving 4 bases of the junction unmatched. This CDR3 has 15 amino acids. Germline assignment: CDR1 SGHDT and CDR2 YYEEEE. The CDR3 sequence: CASSSPGQGYNEQFF. The CDR3 DNA sequence: TGTGCCAGCAGCTCCCCGGGACAGGGGTACAATGAGCAGTTCTTC.

The V call is TRBV13, the J call TRBJ2-7; 7 nucleotides align to TRBD1. The germline V gene encodes CDR1 PRHDT and CDR2 FYEKMQ (reference sequence). V dropped 5 bases and J dropped 1; count of bases not matched to a gene: 8. CDR3 length: 15 residues. As DNA, the CDR3 is TGTGCCAGCAGCCAACGCCAGGGGGTGTCCTACGAGCAGTACTTC. Encoded protein: CASSQRQGVSYEQYF.

V is TRBV13 and J is TRBJ2-4, with 8 positions matching TRBD1. Looked up from germline, CDR1 is PRHDT and CDR2 is FYEKMQ (reference sequence). The CDR3 spans 17 residues. After removal of 2 bases from V and 1 base from J, the junction contained 7 bases not matched to a gene. CDR3: CASSLFPGGAAKNIQYF. The CDR3 DNA reads TGTGCCAGCAGCTTATTCCCAGGGGGCGCGGCCAAAAACATTCAGTACTTC.

There are a few counts of this clone. Here the CDR3 DNA reads TGTGCCAGTAGTATTCTAATCCGGACAGGGGGTAGCAACACTGAAGCTTTCTTT. This translates into CASSILIRTGGSNTEAFF. The chain uses TRBV19 and TRBJ1-1, with 10 bases lining up with TRBD1. Germline V gene data show CDR1 as LNHDA and CDR2 as SQIVND (reference sequence). V dropped 3 bases and J dropped 2; count of bases not matched to a gene: 12. This CDR3 has 18 amino acids. The variable domain in full, completed from reference TRBV19 and TRBJ1-1, reads DGGITQSPKYLFRKEGQNVTLSCEQNLNHDAMYWYRQDPGQGLRLIYYSQIVNDFQKGDIAEGYSVSREKKESFPLTVTSAQKNPTAFYLCASSILIRTGGSNTEAFFGQGTRLTVV.

Ten or more counts support this clone. The genes are TRBV3-1 (or the pseudogene TRBV3-2) and TRBJ2-4, with TRBD1 identical over 8 bases. V dropped 4 bases and J dropped 3; count of bases not matched to a gene: 2. Germline values: CDR1 LGHDT, CDR2 YNNKEL (reference sequence). This CDR3 is 14 amino acids long. The CDR3 sequence: CASSPTGVKNIQYF. CDR3 nucleotides: TGTGCCAGCAGCCCGACAGGGGTCAAAAACATTCAGTACTTC.

The V gene is TRBV20-1, the J gene TRBJ2-7; D gene unclear. V lost 7 bases to trimming and J lost 5 bases, with 12 bases between them. The CDR3 contains 11 residues. Per the germline V gene, CDR1 is DFQATT and CDR2 is SNEGSKA (reference sequence). CDR3 DNA: TGCAGTGGTCAGGCAACCCACGAGCAGTACTTC. Translating gives CSGQATHEQYF.

The J gene is TRBJ2-7, the V gene TRBV15, with 8 bases lining up with TRBD2. This CDR3 is 14 amino acids long. The germline V gene has CDR1 LNHNV and CDR2 YYDKDF (reference sequence). Unmatched junction bases numbered 8, after V lost 10 bases and J lost 0 bases. The CDR3 is CAISAGGSSYEQYF. The CDR3 bases are TGTGCCATTTCGGCGGGGGGAAGCTCCTACGAGCAGTACTTC. Complete variable domain (other parts from reference TRBV15 and TRBJ2-7): DAMVIQNPRYQVTQFGKPVTLSCSQTLNHNVMYWYQQKSSQAPKLLFHYYDKDFNNEADTPDNFQSRRPNTSFCFLDIRSPGLGDTAMYLCAISAGGSSYEQYFGPGTRLTVT.

V usage is TRBV9 and J usage is TRBJ1-6; D is possibly TRBD1 (6 bases). V shed 1 base and J shed 10 bases, with 12 bases lying between them. The CDR3 is made up of 14 amino acids. Germline V gene sequence: CDR1 SGDLS, CDR2 YYNGEE. CDR3 DNA sequence: TGTGCCAGCAGCGTAACAGGGTCTGGGTCACCCCTCCACTTT. Residues: CASSVTGSGSPLHF.

Worth noting for this clone: This is likely a read error, given that the CDR3 carries no conserved phenylalanine or tryptophan at its end. The rearrangement uses TRBV18 and TRBJ1-2; weak D call: TRBD1 (5 bases). This CDR3 region has 15 residues. Germline CDR1 and CDR2: KGHSH and LQKENI. V lost 5 bases, J lost 7 bases, and 20 bases lay in between. The DNA for the CDR3 is TGTGCCAGCTCAGCCTCGGACGTCCCAGGGTTTGGCTACACCCTC. It encodes CASSASDVPGFGYTL.

The chain employs TRBV14 and TRBJ1-1; D gene unclear. Per germline, CDR1 SGHDN and CDR2 FVKESK. The CDR3 has 12 amino acids. The V gene lost 2 bases and the J gene lost 5 bases, with 6 bases spanning the gap. The CDR3 region is CASSQYRTEAFF. The CDR3 region has the DNA TGTGCCAGCAGCCAATATCGTACTGAAGCTTTCTTT.

The chain combines TRBV25-1 with TRBJ1-4, with 9 bases aligning to TRBD1. In germline, CDR1 is MGHDK, CDR2 SYGVNS. V lost 5 bases, J lost 3 bases, and 13 bases stayed unmatched. The CDR3 sequence is 18 residues long. The CDR3 protein is CASSQRMGQGPSNEKLFF. The CDR3 DNA reads TGTGCCAGCAGTCAGCGGATGGGACAGGGTCCATCTAATGAAAAACTGTTTTTT.

The chain uses TRBV5-1 and TRBJ2-3; D is undetermined. V was shortened by 6 bases and J by 1 base, with 9 bases between the two germline ends. This CDR3 has 13 residues. Germline CDR1 SGHRS, CDR2 YFSETQ. The CDR3 region has the DNA TGCGCCAGCATCTCCCCCGGCACAGATACGCAGTATTTT. This encodes CASISPGTDTQYF.

This clone came up a few times. The chain has TRBV11-2 and TRBJ2-7; 10 bases agree with TRBD1. Trimming removed 0 bases from V and 2 bases from J; junction bases left unmatched: 7. The CDR3 is made up of 17 amino acids. The germline V gene encodes CDR1 SGHAT and CDR2 FQNNGV. The CDR3 DNA reads as TGTGCCAGCAGCTTAGACATATACGGACAGGGGGCCTACGAGCAGTACTTC. Translation gives CASSLDIYGQGAYEQYF.

The chain joins TRBV6-5 to TRBJ2-1; TRBD2 might be the D (6 bases). Germline V lookup: CDR1 MNHEY, CDR2 SVGAGI. The CDR3 sequence is 12 residues long. The V gene lost 5 bases and the J gene lost 9 bases, with 11 bases spanning the gap. The CDR3 DNA sequence: TGTGCCAGCAGTCGGAGGGGAGGTGAGCAGTTCTTC. Amino acids: CASSRRGGEQFF.

This rearrangement joins TRBV9 to TRBJ1-4, with 9 nucleotides matching TRBD1. The CDR3 consists of 15 residues. Germline V CDR1 and CDR2: SGDLS, YYNGEE. Germline trimming cut 3 bases from V and 4 bases from J; bases unmatched to any gene: 4. CDR3 coding DNA: TGTGCCAGCAGCGCCGGGACAGGGTATAATGAAAAACTGTTTTTT. Amino acids: CASSAGTGYNEKLFF.

V and J are TRBV7-2 and TRBJ1-3, with a weak D call TRBD1 (5 bases). CDR1 is SGHTA, CDR2 FQGNSA, per germline. V lost 2 bases and J lost 0, with 11 bases in between. CDR3 length: 16 residues. The CDR3 reads CASSLLRGYSGNTIYF. In DNA form, the CDR3 reads TGTGCCAGCAGCTTACTCCGGGGGTACTCTGGAAACACCATATATTTT.

The chain couples TRBV3-1 (or the pseudogene TRBV3-2) to TRBJ2-1, with 14 bases identical to TRBD2. Trimming took 5 bases from V and 7 from J; bases not matched to a gene: 7. CDR1 and CDR2 from the germline V gene are LGHDT and YNNKEL (reference sequence). The CDR3 runs 16 residues. CDR3 region: CASSARLAGGANEQFF. The CDR3 coding sequence is TGTGCCAGCAGCGCGCGACTAGCGGGAGGGGCAAATGAGCAGTTCTTC.

V gene TRBV6-5 combines with J gene TRBJ2-7; 10 bases align to TRBD1. V lost 6 bases and J lost 4; bases outside the gene matches: 6. From germline, CDR1 is MNHEY and CDR2 SVGAGI. The CDR3 has 14 residues. The CDR3 region has the DNA TGTGCCAGCAGCGCCGGGACAGGGGAGTACGAGCAGTACTTC. It yields the protein CASSAGTGEYEQYF.

The chain employs TRBV12-3 or TRBV12-4 and TRBJ1-2; the D gene is possibly TRBD1 (6 bases). V gave up 6 bases and J gave up 4 bases, with 12 bases separating them. This CDR3 is built from 13 residues. In DNA form, the CDR3 reads TGTGCCAGCAGCGTAGACAGGATCTATGGCTACACCTTC. Translation gives CASSVDRIYGYTF.

This chain joins TRBV12-5 and TRBJ1-1; D is ambiguous. V was clipped by 1 base and J by 4 bases, with 16 bases between them. This CDR3 spans 16 amino acids. Germline V gene sequence: CDR1 LGHNT, CDR2 FRNRAP. CDR3 nucleotide sequence: TGTGCTAGTGGTTTGGGATCGGACGGAGGGATCACTGAAGCTTTCTTT. It yields the protein CASGLGSDGGITEAFF.

The chain is built from TRBV12-3 or TRBV12-4 and TRBJ1-5; 9 bases fit TRBD1. The CDR3 contains 13 residues. V shed 5 bases, J shed 6 bases, and the junction held 2 bases outside the gene matches. As DNA, the CDR3 is TGTGCCAGCAGTCCGACAGGGGGTCAGCCCCAGCATTTT. It yields the protein CASSPTGGQPQHF.

The CDR3 sequence: CASSKAGTGSYEQYF. The CDR3 DNA reads as TGTGCCAGCAGCAAAGCCGGGACAGGGTCCTACGAGCAGTACTTC. The chain uses TRBV21-1 and TRBJ2-7; the D call of TRBD1 is as the table states it, not checked on the DNA. TRBV21-1 counts as a pseudogene. The CDR3 spans 15 residues.

This chain connects TRBV11-2 to TRBJ2-1; TRBD1 aligns across 11 bases. V was pared by 6 bases and J by 8 bases, with 9 bases of the junction left unmatched. There are 15 residues in the CDR3. Germline-derived CDR1 and CDR2 are SGHAT and FQNNGV. CDR3 DNA: TGTGCCAGCAGAAAGGGACAGGGGGTTCGCTATGAGCAGTTCTTC. It encodes CASRKGQGVRYEQFF.